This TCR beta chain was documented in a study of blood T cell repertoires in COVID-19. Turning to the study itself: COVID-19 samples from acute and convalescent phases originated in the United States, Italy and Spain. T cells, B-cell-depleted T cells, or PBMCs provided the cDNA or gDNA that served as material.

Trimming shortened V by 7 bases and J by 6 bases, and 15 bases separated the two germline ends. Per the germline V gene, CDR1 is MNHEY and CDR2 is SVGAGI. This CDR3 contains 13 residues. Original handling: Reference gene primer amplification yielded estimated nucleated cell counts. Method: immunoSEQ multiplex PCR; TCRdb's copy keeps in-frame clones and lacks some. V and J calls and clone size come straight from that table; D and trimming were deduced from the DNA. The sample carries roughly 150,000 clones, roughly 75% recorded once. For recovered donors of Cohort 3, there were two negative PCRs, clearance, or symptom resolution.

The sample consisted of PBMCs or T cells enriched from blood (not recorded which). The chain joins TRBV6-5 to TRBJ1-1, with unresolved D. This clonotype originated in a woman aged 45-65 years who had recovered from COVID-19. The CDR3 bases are TGTGCCAGCACGCTCGGGGTCGGCGCTGAAGCTTTCTTT. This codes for CASTLGVGAEAFF.